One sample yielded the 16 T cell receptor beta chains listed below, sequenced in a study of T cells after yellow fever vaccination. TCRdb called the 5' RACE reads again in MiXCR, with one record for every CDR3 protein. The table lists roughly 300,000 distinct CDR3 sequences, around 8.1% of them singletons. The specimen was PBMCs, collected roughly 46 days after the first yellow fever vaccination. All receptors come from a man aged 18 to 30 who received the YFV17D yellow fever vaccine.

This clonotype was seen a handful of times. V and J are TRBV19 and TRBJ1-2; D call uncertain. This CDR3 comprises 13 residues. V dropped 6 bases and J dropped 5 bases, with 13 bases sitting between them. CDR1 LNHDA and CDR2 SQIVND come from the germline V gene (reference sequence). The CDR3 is CASSHAAFYGYTF. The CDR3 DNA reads TGTGCCAGTAGCCATGCGGCTTTTTATGGCTACACCTTC.

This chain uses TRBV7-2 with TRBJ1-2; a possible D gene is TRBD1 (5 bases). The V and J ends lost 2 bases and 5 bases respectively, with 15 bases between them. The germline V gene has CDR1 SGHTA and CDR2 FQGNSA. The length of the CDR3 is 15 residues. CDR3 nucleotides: TGTGCCAGCAGCTTATCCCCGGGACTAACTTATGGCTACACCTTC. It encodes CASSLSPGLTYGYTF.

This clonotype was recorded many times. CDR3 coding DNA: TGTGCCAGCAGCTCCTTAGCCGGGTTGGGAACAGATACGCAGTATTTT. This encodes CASSSLAGLGTDTQYF. This chain links TRBV7-6 with TRBJ2-3; D is ambiguous. V lost 4 bases, J lost 3 bases, and 17 bases lay in between. The CDR3 runs 16 residues. Germline-derived CDR1 and CDR2 are SGHVS and FNYEAQ.

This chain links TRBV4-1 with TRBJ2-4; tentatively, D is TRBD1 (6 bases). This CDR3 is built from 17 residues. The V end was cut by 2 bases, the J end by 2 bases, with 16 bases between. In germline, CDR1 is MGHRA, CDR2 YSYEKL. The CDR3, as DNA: TGCGCCAGCAGCCAATTCACAGGGAGCAGAACCAAAAACATTCAGTACTTC. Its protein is CASSQFTGSRTKNIQYF.

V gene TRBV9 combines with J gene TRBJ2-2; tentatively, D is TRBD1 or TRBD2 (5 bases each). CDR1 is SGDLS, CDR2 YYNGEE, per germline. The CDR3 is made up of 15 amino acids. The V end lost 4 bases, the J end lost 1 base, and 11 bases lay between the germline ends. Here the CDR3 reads CASSSGPMNTGELFF. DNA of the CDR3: TGTGCCAGCAGCTCGGGACCTATGAACACCGGGGAGCTGTTTTTT.

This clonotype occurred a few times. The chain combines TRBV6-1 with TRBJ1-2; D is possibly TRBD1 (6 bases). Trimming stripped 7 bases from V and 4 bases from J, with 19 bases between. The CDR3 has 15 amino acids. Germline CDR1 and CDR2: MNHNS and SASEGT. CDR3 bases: TGTGCCAGCACCCCTAGAGAGGGGGAAGGCTATGGCTACACCTTC. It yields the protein CASTPREGEGYGYTF.

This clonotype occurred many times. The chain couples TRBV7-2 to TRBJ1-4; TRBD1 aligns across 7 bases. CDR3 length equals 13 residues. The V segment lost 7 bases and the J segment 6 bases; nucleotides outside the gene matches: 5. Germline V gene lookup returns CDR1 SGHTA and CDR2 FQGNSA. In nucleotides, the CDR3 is TGTGCCAGCAAAAAGGGGGCCTATGAAAAACTGTTTTTT. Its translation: CASKKGAYEKLFF.

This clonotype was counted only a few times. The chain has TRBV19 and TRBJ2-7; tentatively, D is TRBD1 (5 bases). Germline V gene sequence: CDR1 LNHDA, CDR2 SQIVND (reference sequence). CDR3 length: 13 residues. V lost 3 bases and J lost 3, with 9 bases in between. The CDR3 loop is CASSIREGYEQYF. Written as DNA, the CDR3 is TGTGCCAGTAGTATCAGGGAAGGCTACGAGCAGTACTTC.

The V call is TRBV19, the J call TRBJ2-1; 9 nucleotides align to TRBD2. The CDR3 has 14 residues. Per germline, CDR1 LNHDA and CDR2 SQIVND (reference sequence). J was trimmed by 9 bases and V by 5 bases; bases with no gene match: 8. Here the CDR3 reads CASSRAGGMAEQFF. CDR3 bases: TGTGCCAGTAGTCGAGCGGGGGGAATGGCTGAGCAGTTCTTC.

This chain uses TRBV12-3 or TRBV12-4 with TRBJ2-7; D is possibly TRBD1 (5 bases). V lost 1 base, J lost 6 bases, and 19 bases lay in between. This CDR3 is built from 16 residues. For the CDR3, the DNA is TGTGCCAGCAGTTTAGGGTTTGGACGCGTAAGGGGCGAGCAGTACTTC. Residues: CASSLGFGRVRGEQYF.

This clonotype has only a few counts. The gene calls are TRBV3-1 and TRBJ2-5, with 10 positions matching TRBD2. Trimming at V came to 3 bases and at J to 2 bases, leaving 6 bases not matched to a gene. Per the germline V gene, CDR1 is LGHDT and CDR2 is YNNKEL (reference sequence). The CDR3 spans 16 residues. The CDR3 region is CASSHWASGGQETQYF. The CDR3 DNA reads TGTGCCAGCAGCCATTGGGCTAGCGGGGGTCAAGAGACCCAGTACTTC.

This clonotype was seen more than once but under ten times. The CDR3 is CASSLGSSGTDTQYF. CDR3 DNA sequence: TGCGCCAGCAGCTTGGGCTCTAGCGGCACAGATACGCAGTATTTT. The V gene is TRBV5-1, the J gene TRBJ2-3; the D gene is possibly TRBD2 (6 bases). V lost 0 bases and J lost 1, with 9 bases in between. The CDR3 is made up of 15 amino acids. The V gene's germline CDR1 is SGHRS and CDR2 YFSETQ. Full variable domain (outside the CDR3, taken from reference TRBV5-1 and TRBJ2-3): KAGVTQTPRYLIKTRGQQVTLSCSPISGHRSVSWYQQTPGQGLQFLFEYFSETQRNKGNFPGRFSGRQFSNSRSEMNVSTLELGDSALYLCASSLGSSGTDTQYFGPGTRLTVL.

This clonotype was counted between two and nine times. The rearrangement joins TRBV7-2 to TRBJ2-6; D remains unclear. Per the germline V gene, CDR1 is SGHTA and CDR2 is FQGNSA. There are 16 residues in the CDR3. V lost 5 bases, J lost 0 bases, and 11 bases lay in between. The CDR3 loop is CASSPTIHSGANVLTF. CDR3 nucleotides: TGTGCCAGCAGCCCTACGATCCACTCTGGGGCCAACGTCCTGACTTTC.

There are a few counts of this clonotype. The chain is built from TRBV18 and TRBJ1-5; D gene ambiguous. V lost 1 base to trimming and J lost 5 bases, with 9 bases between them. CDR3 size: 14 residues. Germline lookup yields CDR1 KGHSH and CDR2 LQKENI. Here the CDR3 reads CASSPQTEYQPQHF. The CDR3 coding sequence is TGTGCCAGCTCACCACAGACGGAATATCAGCCCCAGCATTTT.

The DNA for the CDR3 is TGCAGTGCTAGAAGGGGGGGGTCTAGCTCGGAAGAGCAGTACTTC. Protein sequence: CSARRGGSSSEEQYF. The rearrangement joins TRBV20-1 to TRBJ2-7; a weak D match, TRBD2 (7 bases). Germline V gene lookup returns CDR1 DFQATT and CDR2 SNEGSKA (reference sequence). The CDR3 has 15 amino acids. Trimming shortened V by 2 bases and J by 7 bases, and 21 bases separated the two germline ends.

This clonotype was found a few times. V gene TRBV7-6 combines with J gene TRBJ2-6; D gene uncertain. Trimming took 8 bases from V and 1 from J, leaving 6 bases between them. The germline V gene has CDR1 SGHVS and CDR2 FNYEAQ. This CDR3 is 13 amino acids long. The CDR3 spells CASGQSGANVLTF. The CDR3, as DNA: TGTGCCAGCGGCCAGTCTGGGGCCAACGTCCTGACTTTC.